The sequence of this T cell receptor beta chain was determined in a study of tumor-infiltrating lymphocytes in primary liver carcinoma. This clonotype was picked up one time. A read error is likely, as this CDR3 ends without the conserved phenylalanine or tryptophan. Co-extracted RNA and DNA came from around 20-30 mg of unsorted bulk tissue. TCR beta cDNA came from about 500 ng total RNA, primed with a constant-region primer. Library construction for TCR beta comprised three nested multiplex PCR rounds performed with slightly modified ARM-PCR. TCRdb analysed the multiplex PCR reads with MiXCR anew, one entry per CDR3 protein. The repertoire includes 100,000 to 150,000 distinct CDR3 sequences, 55% to 75% of them detected once, and 8.4% sits in the top ten. Input material: liver tumor tissue from sampling region 3. Indicated subset: tumor region T3, left-lateral pole. The sequence derives from a woman aged 60-70 years with primary liver carcinoma and hepatitis B virus infection.

The DNA for the CDR3 is TGTGCCAGCAACTTAAGTATGGGGACAGGGGATAATGAGCAGTTCCTC. This codes for CASNLSMGTGDNEQFL. The rearrangement joins TRBV11-2 to TRBJ2-1; 10 bases align to TRBD1. The length of the CDR3 is 16 residues. The germline V gene encodes CDR1 SGHAT and CDR2 FQNNGV.